Reported below is one TCR beta chain. Its antigen is currently not known. No much larger clonotype is one base removed from it; base qualities were not supplied. At the junction V is shortened by 10 bases and J by 0 bases, with 18 bases in between. The CDR3 sequence holds 15 residues, the cysteine and phenylalanine included. Only the CDR3 region is kept as DNA, spanning 45 bases read in frame from base 1. For CDR1 and CDR2, the germline V gene lists KGHSH and LQKENI. Library generation was performed with the immunoSEQ multiplex PCR assay. For the multiplex PCR, a mixture combining 60 forward primers for TCR Vbeta segments and 13 reverse primers for TCR Jbeta segments was used. Amplification of the CDR3 region of rearranged TCR beta genes was performed with a multiplex PCR assay on genomic DNA. On the Illumina HiSeq System, the amplified TCR beta libraries were sequenced as 87-base-pair reads. Turning to the authors' computational methods: A later analysis tallied some 79 million unique TCR beta chains across the 666 repertoires, and about 12 million of those chains were shared by two or more donors. Raw reads were error-corrected and collapsed into unique sequences by a nearest-neighbor algorithm in which closely related sequences were merged to remove PCR and sequencing errors. V, D and J gene segments were assigned by aligning CDR3 sequences to IMGT reference sequences. For a sequence to be retained, a match of at least six nucleotides was required to both a V gene segment and a J gene segment. Rearrangements were classified as productive when the CDR3 lacked stop codons and remained in frame with V and J, and all other rearrangements were classified as non-productive. Following IMGT convention, CDR3 was defined as the stretch from the second conserved V-encoded cysteine to the conserved J-encoded phenylalanine. In an earlier analysis of more than 550 of the donors, sequences lacking an unambiguous match to a single V gene segment were excluded. An earlier analysis of some 610 of the donors called V segments functional above 56.7% productive rearrangements and segregating when the between-donor standard deviation exceeded 5%. A statistical classification framework was built for diagnosing cytomegalovirus status from the catalog of TCR beta chain sequences. In a later analysis, TCR nucleotide sequences were compared against IMGT/GENE-DB human TR gene sequences so that V and J genes could be assigned. The TCRdist pipeline was used in a later analysis to assign CDR3 sequences and most-parsimonious VDJ recombination scenarios. In a later analysis, each TCR beta chain was defined by its CDR3 amino acid sequence together with its V-gene family, and reads without a unique V-gene family were excluded. As a way to deal with suspected cross-contamination and a sequencing artifact, a later analysis dropped 500 to 700 nucleotide sequences that were highly shared and had low generation probability. In a later analysis, a clonal expansion index was calculated for each public chain from normalized within-repertoire ranks of inferred template counts. A later analysis computed generation probabilities with a VDJ recombination model fitted to out-of-frame rearrangements, and checked the results against IGoR. Hypergeometric tests were used in a later analysis to score TCR-TCR, TCR-HLA and TCR-CMV co-occurrence, with a repertoire-size bias correction applied to the TCR pairs. In a later analysis, false discovery rates were estimated by permuting HLA or CMV assignments 20 times. In a later analysis, co-occurring TCRs were grouped with DBSCAN, and TCRdist sequence similarity was added when clustering was performed within HLA-allele-positive subsets. For co-occurrence clustering, repertoires with fewer than 30,000 or more than 120,000 public chains were excluded, along with about five repertoires with anomalous nucleotide sharing. TCRdb mirrors the immuneACCESS table, restricted to in-frame sequences. Some clones are absent from its copies; in checked studies, under half trace to an unresolved V gene, and the reason for the others is unknown. V and J calls and clone size follow that table, whereas D and trimming were derived from the DNA. The sample table records roughly 170,000 clones; about 80% of these occur just once. In total, the top ten clones hold 1.3% of the sample.

These data come from a study of cytomegalovirus exposure and HLA in healthy donors (dated by TCRdb to 2016 to 2017). For the study in its entirety: An earlier analysis of 587 of the donors reported 250 to 350 Gb of sequence data and 95 million to 120 million unique TCR beta sequences obtained from some 200 million T cells. An early release covering 500 to 750 HLA-typed donors comprised about 300 gigabases of sequencing data and around 86 million unique TCR sequences. The genetic ancestry cluster associated with self-reported Caucasian donors included 81% of the 300 to 450 genotyped donors. The study aimed to test whether signatures of past pathogen exposure could be identified by cataloging public T cell receptors. The study used immunosequencing to profile the T cell repertoires of 666 subjects and linked those repertoires to cytomegalovirus serostatus. Along with the roughly 700-subject first cohort, a separate validation cohort of over a hundred different subjects was used. To predict cytomegalovirus infection status, the study combined high-throughput TCR immunosequencing, statistical association of individual TCRs with disease status, and machine learning. A later analysis re-examined previously published TCR beta repertoires from over 500 donors and added high-resolution HLA genotyping to investigate patterns of TCR occurrence. The later analysis used no new phenotypic data to find candidate immune exposures, relying instead on TCR beta sequences and their occurrence across donors. An earlier analysis of around 540 of the donors applied high-throughput TCR beta sequencing to assess whether each TCR beta V gene segment acted as functional or pseudogenic. Donor age, sex, ethnicity and CMV serostatus were compiled together with the repertoire data. Genome-wide SNP genotypes for about three fifths of the roughly 670 donors were used in a later genetic analysis, which treated that subset as a discovery cohort. All discovery cohort repertoires had been generated on a single sequencing platform. HLA typing covered class I and class II loci at four-digit resolution. The number of donors typed differed by locus, with 629-630 for A, B, C, DRB1 and DQB1, roughly 520 for DQA1, approximately 580 for DPA1, and around 450 for DPB1. Four or five DR-DQ haplotypes were treated as single units for association and clustering because of strong linkage in the cohort. On average, roughly 250,000 unique TCR beta nucleotide sequences were sequenced per donor among a few hundred genotyped donors of the cohort, with approximately 18% of those sequences being non-productive. Points the paper makes about the study in general: According to a later analysis, parvovirus B19, influenza, CMV and Epstein-Barr virus appeared linked to several top co-occurrence clusters. The only immune exposure information available for the cohort was CMV serostatus. Fewer than 20 rarely observed V segments, including chromosome 9 orphons, were excluded from the earlier analysis of approximately 500 of the donors because counts were too low. Only TCR beta chains were sequenced in this cohort, and the absence of alpha or paired-chain data limited detectable features. While some public TCRs were present in many individuals, most TCR sequences turned up only very rarely across donors. When HLA alleles, especially DR and DQ, strongly co-occurred, attributing TCR associations to individual alleles was difficult. An association between a missense DCLRE1C variant and V-gene and J-gene trimming of TCR beta chains was found in a later genetic analysis and replicated in an independent cohort. The study listed 164 TCR beta chains as associated with cytomegalovirus. Compared with the 666-donor mean, donors in an Asian-associated ancestry cluster had fewer N-insertions in productive TCRs, according to a later genetic analysis. Presence/absence analyses assumed roughly uniform sequencing depth across donors, an assumption that may not hold. A further reported finding was that TCR beta sequences accurately predicted the HLA-A and HLA-B alleles for most subjects in the first cohort. According to the authors, the approach could potentially be generalized to other disease states and immunological phenotypes. Broadly in line with IMGT annotations, most TCR beta V segments showed up in productive rearrangements about 90% or about 30% of the time in an earlier analysis of roughly 590 of the donors. A cluster of highly shared sequence variants was judged likely to represent a technical artifact of the sequencing pipeline. According to a later analysis, most CMV-associated TCR beta chains appeared to be HLA-restricted, and the HLA associations seemed to be driven largely by CMV exposure. The classifier was reported to diagnose cytomegalovirus status with high specificity and sensitivity in both the original cohort and the validation cohort. Some IMGT-functional V segments, including TRBV6-2 and TRBV6-3, could not be told apart with the 87-base-pair reads, so those segments were excluded. Because HLA typing was missing for some donors at each locus, association tests included only the typed subset. A later analysis found that HLA-associated TCR beta chains were more clonally expanded and had lower generation probabilities than equally common non-associated chains. In a later analysis, more than 15,000 TCR beta sequences were associated with specific HLA alleles at a false discovery rate of 0.05. Linkage disequilibrium might explain the correlated functional status among segregating V segments, but an unknown experimental factor could not be ruled out. In a later analysis, TCR association rates were found to vary across HLA loci, with the most associated TCRs seen for DRB1 alleles and the fewest for HLA-C alleles. In vitro tests confirmed that a few of the cytomegalovirus-associated TCR beta chains recognize cytomegalovirus antigens.

In total, roughly 710 healthy bone marrow donors made up the cohort. At the time of sampling, every cohort member was nominally healthy, though immune exposures that went unrecorded were likely present. The donor tested CMV seronegative, placing the donor among the 352 seronegative members of the cohort. Each donor provided a peripheral blood sample, and peripheral blood mononuclear cells were used for TCR beta sequencing. Genomic DNA extraction from the blood cell samples was performed with the Qiagen DNeasy Blood Extraction Kit. The source material was PBMCs. The rearrangement joined TRBV18 to TRBJ2-5; 6 matching bases give a weak D call of TRBD1. The source of this sequence is a young man in good health and CMV-seronegative. The DNA is as follows: TGTGCCACCAACGTGATGGGGGCCGACCAAGAGACCCAGTACTTC. Its product reads: CATNVMGADQETQYF.